Below, 5 T cell receptor beta chains from the same sample are listed, as sequenced in a study of vaccination and CD4 T cells after COVID-19. The study sequenced cultured CD4+ T cell DNA using the Oncomine TCR Beta short-read assay. TCRdb called the PCR reads again in MiXCR, with one record for every CDR3 protein. Among under 20,000 distinct CDR3 sequences listed, roughly 56% were seen once. The antigens these receptors bind are not known. Time point specified: late sampling 161 to 241 days after vaccination in a few convalescent patients. Stated treatment: approximately 9-day PBMC culture with coronavirus spike peptide pools or control peptides (ViraFEST assay). Here the sequenced sample was CD4+ T cells from blood, cultured in vitro, taken about 7 months after SARS-CoV-2 vaccination. The receptors were gathered from a human donor who had recovered from COVID-19.

The chain couples TRBV7-2 to TRBJ2-3, with a weak D call TRBD2 (6 bases). Germline V CDR1 and CDR2: SGHTA, FQGNSA. The CDR3 covers 15 residues. The V end lost 5 bases, the J end lost 5 bases, and 17 bases lay between the germline ends. In DNA form, the CDR3 reads TGTGCCAGCAGCAGGGCTGACTCGCGGGGAGATACGCAGTATTTT. The encoded protein is CASSRADSRGDTQYF.

This chain links TRBV2 with TRBJ1-5; 7 nucleotides match TRBD1. The ends lost 5 bases at V and 7 bases at J; junction bases unmatched: 8. CDR1 and CDR2 (germline): SNHLY, FYNNEI. CDR3 size: 14 residues. CDR3 residues: CASSPDRDRQPQHF. CDR3 bases: TGTGCCAGCAGTCCAGACAGGGACAGACAGCCCCAGCATTTT.

The chain joins TRBV7-2 to TRBJ2-5, with 8 bases matching TRBD1. The V gene's germline CDR1 is SGHTA and CDR2 FQGNSA. This CDR3 has 14 residues. The V segment lost 5 bases and the J segment 4 bases; nucleotides outside the gene matches: 6. In DNA form, the CDR3 reads TGTGCCAGCAGCCATGGACAGGGAGGAGAGACCCAGTACTTC. It specifies CASSHGQGGETQYF.

This sequence joins TRBV6-5 and TRBJ2-1; D not certain. CDR1 and CDR2 from the germline V gene are MNHEY and SVGAGI. The CDR3 totals 14 residues. V was cut by 4 bases and J by 9 bases, with 16 bases left in between. The CDR3 region has the DNA TGTGCCAGCAGTTCTCGGAGCAGAAGCTCTGAGCAGTTCTTC. Its translation: CASSSRSRSSEQFF.

V usage is TRBV11-3 and J usage is TRBJ2-1; 12 bases agree with TRBD1. This CDR3 has 17 amino acids. Germline V gene sequence: CDR1 SGHNT, CDR2 YENEEA. The ends lost 3 bases at V and 9 bases at J; junction bases unmatched: 12. The CDR3 DNA sequence: TGTGCCAGCAGCTTTAGCGGGCAACGGGACAGGGGGCTTGAGCAGTTCTTC. It is translated as CASSFSGQRDRGLEQFF.